The T cell receptor (beta chain) under discussion was sequenced for a study of T cell responses to AZD1222 COVID-19 vaccine. Overall study findings and caveats: Seropositive AZD1222 recipients at baseline numbered only six or seven. Spike-specific TCR repertoires showed rising breadth and depth after two AZD1222 doses.

About this clone itself: Its specificity is unknown.

Germline CDR1 MDHEN, CDR2 SYDVKM. V was shortened by 7 bases and J by 8 bases, with 29 bases between the two germline ends. This CDR3 contains 17 residues. Produced via immunoSEQ multiplex PCR; TCRdb's table is partial and in-frame only. The sample carries roughly 180,000 clones, 85% to 95% recorded once. Pooled together were second doses at about 4 or about 12 weeks. This chain uses TRBV28 with TRBJ1-2; no clear D gene. This clonotype was obtained from an adult who received the AZD1222 COVID-19 vaccine. Sequences were derived from peripheral blood, sampled 28 days after the second AZD1222 dose. The CDR3 region is CASTPPLTRGQEGGYTF. The CDR3 region has the DNA TGTGCCAGCACGCCCCCCCTCACACGGGGTCAAGAAGGCGGCTACACCTTC.